This T cell receptor beta chain stems from a study of blood T cell repertoires in COVID-19. Produced via immunoSEQ multiplex PCR; TCRdb's table is partial and in-frame only. Seen here are 140,000 to 150,000 clones, around four fifths observed once, and the top ten hold around 35%. Losses at the gene ends were 0 bases for V and 0 bases for J; bases not matched to a gene: 2. Germline lookup yields CDR1 SGHDN and CDR2 FVKESK. This CDR3 is built from 17 residues. This TCR derives from a human donor in a cohort sampled during active COVID-19. Sequenced material: peripheral blood. The rearrangement links TRBV14 to TRBJ1-6, with 7 bases that match TRBD1. The CDR3 DNA is TGTGCCAGCAGCCAAGATCAGGGGGGCTCCTATAATTCACCCCTCCACTTT. It encodes CASSQDQGGSYNSPLHF.